The T cell receptor beta chain described here comes from a study of shared clonotypes between healthy human individuals. The assay used deep level. Measured with immunoSEQ multiplex PCR; TCRdb has only the in-frame clones, and not every one. The sample includes millions of clones, around 93% seen only once; the top ten take roughly 1.7%. Positive CCR7 selection of CD45RO-negative cells yielded the naive CD8 cells, and terminally differentiated effector memory CD45RA+ cells were excluded. Germline V lookup: CDR1 SGHRS, CDR2 YFSETQ. This CDR3 contains 14 residues. Trimming took 4 bases from V and 2 from J, leaving 13 bases between them.

Sequenced material: naive CD8+ T cells from PBMCs. J is TRBJ2-7 and V is TRBV5-1; weak D call: TRBD1 (6 bases). The source is a man aged 18 to 30 in good health. Some clones in this sample may be carry-over from other donors' samples. The CDR3 here is CASSLGDITYEQYF. DNA for the CDR3: TGCGCCAGCAGCCTGGGGGACATCACCTACGAGCAGTACTTC.